Sequencing of this TCR beta chain was carried out in a study of blood T cells in healthy people across ages. Overall study: Per every two T cells, about one barcoded beta molecule was captured by template switching. Whole-study results and caveats: Strong correlation was found linking TCR beta diversity to naive T cell percentage. Age advanced and TCR beta diversity per million T cells fell, roughly linearly.

With regard to this clonotype: Its target is not known.

With a J-beta primer mix and a sample-barcoded 5' primer, a second PCR ran about 6 to 11 cycles. Each cDNA molecule was tagged by a template-switch adaptor with 12 random nucleotides. TCRdb processed the 5' RACE reads anew with MiXCR; each CDR3 protein has one entry. The table lists about 600,000 distinct CDR3 sequences, around 48% of them singletons. Germline V gene sequence: CDR1 ENHRY, CDR2 SYGVKD. Trimming removed 11 bases from V and 0 bases from J, with 12 bases in between. The CDR3 length is 13 residues. The TCR sequence derives from an elderly man in good health. The chain joins TRBV10-3 to TRBJ2-3, with TRBD2 as a possible D gene (5 bases). The sequencing input was blood. The CDR3 bases are TGTGCCGCCCGAGGGCAGAGCACAGATACGCAGTATTTT. Its translation: CAARGQSTDTQYF.